The sequence of this T cell receptor beta chain was determined in a study of Ad26.COV2.S vaccination and SARS-CoV-2 variants. Regarding treatment: 15 to 20 received Ad26.COV2.S at low or high dose, single or two shots; roughly five received placebo; per-sample allocation not given. Collection of the samples took place on day 63 after the first injection of vaccine or placebo. Clones were sequenced by immunoSEQ multiplex PCR, and TCRdb holds only the in-frame ones, with some missing. The data contain 300,000 to 350,000 clones, about 86% of them seen just once; the ten biggest clones take up around 10%. CDR3 length: 15 amino acids. J was trimmed by 1 base and V by 5 bases; bases with no gene match: 5. Germline lookup yields CDR1 SNHLY and CDR2 FYNNEI.

This receptor was identified in a person between 18 and 60 years old who received the Ad26.COV2.S COVID-19 vaccine or a placebo. The chain employs TRBV2 and TRBJ2-5, with TRBD1 identical over 9 bases. The material sequenced was peripheral blood, taken in a trial of Ad26.COV2.S vaccine versus placebo. The CDR3 DNA is TGTGCCAGCAGTCCGGACAGGGGACGCCAAGAGACCCAGTACTTC. Translation: CASSPDRGRQETQYF.